This T cell receptor beta chain appears in the sequencing data of a study of read filtering for tumor transcriptome and immune sequencing. Overall study context: Patients were about 17 male and 11 to 15 female, mean age approximately 70 years, range roughly 47 to 80. DNase treatment preceded whole-transcriptome library preparation.

The library was built from around 380 ng RNA with molecular barcoded adaptors for alpha/delta and beta/gamma chains. Using its own MiXCR run on the reads, TCRdb lists one record per CDR3 protein. This table has tens of thousands of distinct CDR3 sequences, 20% to 25% appearing once. Study-wide results and limits: In IR-seq, single-read clonotypes were roughly 80% of clonotypes but roughly 3.5% of reads. IR-seq and RNA-seq agreed better without single-read clonotypes.

This clonotype has a count of ten or more. Its antigen is as yet unknown. The CDR3 sequence is 11 residues long. Germline CDR1 reads MNHEY; CDR2 reads SVGEGT. Trimming pared 8 bases from V and 5 bases from J, leaving 8 bases between. The V call is TRBV6-2 or TRBV6-3, the J call TRBJ2-3; the D is unclear. The specimen was a population of CD138-negative cells sorted from bone marrow. The origin of this receptor is a donor at least 40 years old with multiple myeloma. As DNA, the CDR3 is TGTGCCAGCCGCCTTGGAGATACGCAGTATTTT. Its translation is CASRLGDTQYF.